In its sample, the clone carrying this T cell receptor (beta chain) was seen many times. The data were obtained in a study of identical twins. Germline CDR1 is SQVTM and CDR2 is ANQGSEA. The CDR3 has 14 amino acids. Trimming pared 6 bases from V and 0 bases from J, leaving 13 bases between. TCRdb used MiXCR to reprocess the 5' RACE reads, holding one entry per CDR3 protein. The profile shows a few hundred thousand distinct CDR3 sequences, about 8.3% of them singletons. The same data also went into a second study, on yellow fever vaccine responses in identical twins.

This clonotype was sampled from a woman in her late teens or twenties in good health. The sample taken for sequencing was CD8+ T cells sorted from blood. The chain has TRBV29-1 and TRBJ2-3; D remains unclear. The CDR3 loop is CSVVNWASTDTQYF. The CDR3 nucleotides read TGCAGCGTGGTAAATTGGGCTAGCACAGATACGCAGTATTTT.